This T cell receptor beta chain was obtained from a study of blood T cell repertoires in COVID-19. The CDR3 covers 14 residues. Germline CDR1 is LGHDT and CDR2 is YNNKEL (reference sequence). Trimming cost V 1 base and J 7 bases, with 10 bases left between them. Per the study methods: Amplification of reference gene primers was used by the study to estimate nucleated cell counts. Clones were sequenced by immunoSEQ multiplex PCR, and TCRdb holds only the in-frame ones, with some missing. For V, J and clone size, that table is used; D and trimming come from the DNA. The sample lists 150,000 to 200,000 clones, just under 80% seen once, with 14% in the top ten.

The receptor was isolated from a woman older than 75 with acute or convalescent COVID-19. Sequencing was done on a sample of peripheral blood. The genes are TRBV3-1 (or the pseudogene TRBV3-2) and TRBJ2-2, with D possibly TRBD1 on 6 matching bases. The CDR3 reads CASSQGQGNGELFF. The CDR3 nucleotides are TGTGCCAGCAGCCAAGGCCAGGGGAACGGGGAGCTGTTTTTT.